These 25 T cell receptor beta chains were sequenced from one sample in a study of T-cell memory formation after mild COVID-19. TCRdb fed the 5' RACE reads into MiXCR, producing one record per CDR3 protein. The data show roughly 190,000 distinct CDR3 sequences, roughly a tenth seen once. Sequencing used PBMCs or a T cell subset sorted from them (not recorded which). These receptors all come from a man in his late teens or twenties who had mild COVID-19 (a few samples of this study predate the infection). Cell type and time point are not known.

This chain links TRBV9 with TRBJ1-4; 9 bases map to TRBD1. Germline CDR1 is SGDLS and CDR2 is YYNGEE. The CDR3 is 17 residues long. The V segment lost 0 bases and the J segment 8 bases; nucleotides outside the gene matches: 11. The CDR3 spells CASSVADRGYKGEKLFF. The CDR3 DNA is TGTGCCAGCAGCGTAGCGGACAGGGGATATAAAGGGGAAAAACTGTTTTTT.

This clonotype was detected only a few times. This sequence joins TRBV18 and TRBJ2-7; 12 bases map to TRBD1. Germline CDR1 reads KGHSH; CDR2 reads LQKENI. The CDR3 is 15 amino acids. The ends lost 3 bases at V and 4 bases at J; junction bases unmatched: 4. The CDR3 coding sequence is TGTGCCAGCTCACCCGGGACAGGGGGCCGGTACGAGCAGTACGTC. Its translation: CASSPGTGGRYEQYV.

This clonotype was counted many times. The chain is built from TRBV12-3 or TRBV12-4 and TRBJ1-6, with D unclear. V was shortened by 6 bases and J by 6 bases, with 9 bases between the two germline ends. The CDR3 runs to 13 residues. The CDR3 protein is CASSPQVNSPLHF. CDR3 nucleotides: TGTGCCAGCAGCCCCCAGGTTAATTCACCCCTCCACTTT.

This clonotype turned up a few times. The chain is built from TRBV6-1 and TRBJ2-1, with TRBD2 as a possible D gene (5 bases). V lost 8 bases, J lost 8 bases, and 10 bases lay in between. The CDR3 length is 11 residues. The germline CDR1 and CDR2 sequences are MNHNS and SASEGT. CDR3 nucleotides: TGTGCCAGCGGAGGCTTCGATGAGCAGTTCTTC. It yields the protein CASGGFDEQFF.

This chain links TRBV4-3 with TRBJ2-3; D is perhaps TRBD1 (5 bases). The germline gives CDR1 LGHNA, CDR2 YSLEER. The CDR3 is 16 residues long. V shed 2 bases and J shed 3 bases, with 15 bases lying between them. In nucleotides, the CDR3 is TGCGCCAGCAGCCAATCGGCAGGGATGGTAACAGATACGCAGTATTTT. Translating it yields CASSQSAGMVTDTQYF.

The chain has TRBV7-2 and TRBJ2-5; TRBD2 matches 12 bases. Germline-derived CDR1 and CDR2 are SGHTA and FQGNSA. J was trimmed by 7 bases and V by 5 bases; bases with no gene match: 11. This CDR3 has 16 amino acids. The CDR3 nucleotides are TGTGCCAGCAGCGTGGGACTAGCGGGCCTCGGGGGGACCCAGTACTTC. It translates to CASSVGLAGLGGTQYF.

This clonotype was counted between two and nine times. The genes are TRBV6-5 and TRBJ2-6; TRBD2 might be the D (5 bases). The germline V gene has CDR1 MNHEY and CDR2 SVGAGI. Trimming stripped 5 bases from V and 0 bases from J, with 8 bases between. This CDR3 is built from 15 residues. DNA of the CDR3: TGTGCCAGCAGTACTGGGAGCTCTGGGGCCAACGTCCTGACTTTC. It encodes CASSTGSSGANVLTF.

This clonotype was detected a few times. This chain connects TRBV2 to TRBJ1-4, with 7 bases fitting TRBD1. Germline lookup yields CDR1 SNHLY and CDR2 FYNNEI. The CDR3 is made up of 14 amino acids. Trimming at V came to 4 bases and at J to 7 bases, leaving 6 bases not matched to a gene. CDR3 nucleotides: TGTGCCAGCAGTGGAAGACAGGGTGGTGAAAAACTGTTTTTT. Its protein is CASSGRQGGEKLFF.

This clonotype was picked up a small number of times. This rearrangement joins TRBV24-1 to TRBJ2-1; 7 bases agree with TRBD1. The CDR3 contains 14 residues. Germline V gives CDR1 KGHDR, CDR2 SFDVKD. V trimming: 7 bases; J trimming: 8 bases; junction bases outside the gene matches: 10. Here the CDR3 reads CATSRGQSWDEQFF. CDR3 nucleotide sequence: TGTGCCACCAGCCGGGGACAGTCATGGGATGAGCAGTTCTTC.

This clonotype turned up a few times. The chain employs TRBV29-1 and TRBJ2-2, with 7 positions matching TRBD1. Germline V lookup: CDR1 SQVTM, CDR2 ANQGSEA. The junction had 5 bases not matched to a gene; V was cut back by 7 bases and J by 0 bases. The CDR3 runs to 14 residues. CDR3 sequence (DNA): TGCAGCGACACGGACAGGACGAACACCGGGGAGCTGTTTTTT. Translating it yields CSDTDRTNTGELFF.

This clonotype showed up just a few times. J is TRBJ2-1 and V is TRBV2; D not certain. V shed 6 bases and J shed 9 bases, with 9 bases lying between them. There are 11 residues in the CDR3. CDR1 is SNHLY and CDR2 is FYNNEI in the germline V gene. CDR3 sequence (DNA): TGTGCCAGCAGCGCCGGTGTTGAGCAGTTCTTC. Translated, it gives CASSAGVEQFF.

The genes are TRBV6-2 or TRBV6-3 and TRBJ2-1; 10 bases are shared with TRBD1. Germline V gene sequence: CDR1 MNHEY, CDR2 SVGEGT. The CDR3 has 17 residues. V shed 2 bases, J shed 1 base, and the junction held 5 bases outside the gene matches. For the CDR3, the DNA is TGTGCCAGCAGTTACGGGGGGGACAGGGGTTCCTACAATGAGCAGTTCTTC. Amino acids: CASSYGGDRGSYNEQFF.

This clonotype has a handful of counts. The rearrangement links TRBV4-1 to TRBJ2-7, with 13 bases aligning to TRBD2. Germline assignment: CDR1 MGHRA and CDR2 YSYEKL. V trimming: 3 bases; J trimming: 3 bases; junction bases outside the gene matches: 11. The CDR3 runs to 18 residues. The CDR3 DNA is TGCGCCAGCAGCCACCCGGGACTAGCGGGGAAAAACGACTACGAGCAGTACTTC. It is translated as CASSHPGLAGKNDYEQYF.

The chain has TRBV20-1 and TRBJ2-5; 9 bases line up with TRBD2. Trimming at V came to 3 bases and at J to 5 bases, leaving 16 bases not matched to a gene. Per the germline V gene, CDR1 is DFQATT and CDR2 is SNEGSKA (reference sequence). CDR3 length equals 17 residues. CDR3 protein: CSASPEYLRGGQETQYF. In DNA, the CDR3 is TGCAGTGCTAGCCCCGAGTACCTGCGGGGGGGGCAGGAGACCCAGTACTTC.

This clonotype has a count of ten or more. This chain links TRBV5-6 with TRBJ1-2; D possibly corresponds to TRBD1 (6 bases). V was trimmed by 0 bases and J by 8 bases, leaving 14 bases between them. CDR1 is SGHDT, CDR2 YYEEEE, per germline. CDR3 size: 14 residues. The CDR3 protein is CASSLAGGQPGYTF. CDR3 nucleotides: TGTGCCAGCAGCTTGGCCGGGGGACAACCCGGCTACACCTTC.

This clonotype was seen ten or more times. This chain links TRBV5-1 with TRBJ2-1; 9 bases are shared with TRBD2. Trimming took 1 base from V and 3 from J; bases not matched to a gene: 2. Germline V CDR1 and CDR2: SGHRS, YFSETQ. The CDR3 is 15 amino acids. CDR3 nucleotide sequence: TGCGCCAGCAGCTTGTCTAGCGGGGACTACAATGAGCAGTTCTTC. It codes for CASSLSSGDYNEQFF.

The CDR3 DNA sequence: TGTGCCAGCAGCGAGACACACTACGAGCAGTACGTC. This sequence encodes CASSETHYEQYV. The V call is TRBV28, the J call TRBJ2-7; no definite D call. This CDR3 spans 12 amino acids. V was shortened by 6 bases and J by 3 bases, with 9 bases between the two germline ends. Per germline, CDR1 MDHEN and CDR2 SYDVKM.

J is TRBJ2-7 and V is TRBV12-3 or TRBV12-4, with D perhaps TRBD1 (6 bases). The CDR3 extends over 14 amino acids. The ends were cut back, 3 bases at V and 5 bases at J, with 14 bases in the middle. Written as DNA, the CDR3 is TGTGCCAGCAGTTTTCAGCAGGGGACGAACGAGCAGTACTTC. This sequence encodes CASSFQQGTNEQYF.

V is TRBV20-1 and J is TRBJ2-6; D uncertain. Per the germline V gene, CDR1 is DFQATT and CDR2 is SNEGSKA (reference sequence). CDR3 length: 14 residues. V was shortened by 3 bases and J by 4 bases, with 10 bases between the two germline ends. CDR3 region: CSASPGSGANVLTF. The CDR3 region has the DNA TGCAGTGCTAGTCCCGGCTCCGGGGCCAACGTCCTGACTTTC.

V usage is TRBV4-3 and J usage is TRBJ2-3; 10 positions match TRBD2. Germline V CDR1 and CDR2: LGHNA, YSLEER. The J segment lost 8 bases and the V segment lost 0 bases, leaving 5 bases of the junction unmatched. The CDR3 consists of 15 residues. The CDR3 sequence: CASSQDLAGASTQYF. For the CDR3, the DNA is TGCGCCAGCAGCCAAGATCTAGCGGGGGCATCTACGCAGTATTTT.

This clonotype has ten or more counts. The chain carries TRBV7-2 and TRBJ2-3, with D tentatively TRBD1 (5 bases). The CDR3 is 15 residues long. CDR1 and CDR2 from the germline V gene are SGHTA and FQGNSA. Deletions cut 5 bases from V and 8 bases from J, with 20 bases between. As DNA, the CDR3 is TGTGCCAGCAGCGCACCCCCTCCGAGAAGGGGTACGCAGTATTTT. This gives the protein CASSAPPPRRGTQYF.

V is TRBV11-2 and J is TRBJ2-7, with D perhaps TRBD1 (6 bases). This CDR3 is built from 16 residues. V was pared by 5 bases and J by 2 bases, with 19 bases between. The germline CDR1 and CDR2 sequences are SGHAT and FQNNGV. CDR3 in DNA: TGTGCCAGCAGCCCACTAAGAGGGGGTAGGGCCTACGAGCAGTACGTC. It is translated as CASSPLRGGRAYEQYV.

In DNA form, the CDR3 reads TGTGCCAGCAGCTTAGATCCCGGGGACGGCGGTAACACCATATATTTT. Its translation: CASSLDPGDGGNTIYF. The chain has TRBV7-2 and TRBJ1-3; D possibly corresponds to TRBD1 (5 bases). Germline V gene lookup returns CDR1 SGHTA and CDR2 FQGNSA. V lost 1 base and J lost 7, with 17 bases in between. The CDR3 extends over 16 amino acids. The complete variable domain, with remaining parts taken from reference TRBV7-2 and TRBJ1-3, reads GAGVSQSPSNKVTEKGKDVELRCDPISGHTALYWYRQSLGQGLEFLIYFQGNSAPDKSGLPSDRFSAERTGGSVSTLTIQRTQQEDSAVYLCASSLDPGDGGNTIYFGEGSWLTVV.

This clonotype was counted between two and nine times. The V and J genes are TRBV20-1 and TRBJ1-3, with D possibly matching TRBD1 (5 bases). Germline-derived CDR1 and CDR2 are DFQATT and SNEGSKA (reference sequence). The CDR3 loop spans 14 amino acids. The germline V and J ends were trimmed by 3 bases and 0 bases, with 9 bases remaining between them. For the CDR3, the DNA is TGCAGTGCTAGGTCAGGGCCCTCTGGAAACACCATATATTTT. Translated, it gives CSARSGPSGNTIYF.

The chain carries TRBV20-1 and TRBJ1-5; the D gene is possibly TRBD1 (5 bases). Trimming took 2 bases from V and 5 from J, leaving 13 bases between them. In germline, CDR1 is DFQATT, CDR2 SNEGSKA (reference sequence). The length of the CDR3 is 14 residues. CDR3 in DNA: TGCAGTGCTAGACTAATAGACAGCGATCAGCCCCAGCATTTT. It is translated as CSARLIDSDQPQHF.